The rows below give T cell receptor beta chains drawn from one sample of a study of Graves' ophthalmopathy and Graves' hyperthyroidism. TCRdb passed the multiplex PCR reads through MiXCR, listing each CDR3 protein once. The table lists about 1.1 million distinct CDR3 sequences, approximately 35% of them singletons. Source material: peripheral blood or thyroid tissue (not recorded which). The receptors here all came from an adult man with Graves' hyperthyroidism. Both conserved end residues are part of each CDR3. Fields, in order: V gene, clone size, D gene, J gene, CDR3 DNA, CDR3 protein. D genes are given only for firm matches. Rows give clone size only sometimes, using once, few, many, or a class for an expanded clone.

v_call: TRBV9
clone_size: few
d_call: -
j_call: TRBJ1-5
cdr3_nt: TGTGCCAGCAGCCCTTCTTCCTACCATCAGCCCCAGCATTTT
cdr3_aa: CASSPSSYHQPQHF

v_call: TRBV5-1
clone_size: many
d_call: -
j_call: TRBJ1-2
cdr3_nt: TGCGCCAGCAGACCGGGACATCCGGCAGGCTACACCTTC
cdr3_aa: CASRPGHPAGYTF

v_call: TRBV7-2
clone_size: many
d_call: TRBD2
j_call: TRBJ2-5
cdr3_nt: TGTGCCAGCAGCACCCCGACTAGCGGGACGACGACCCAGTACTTC
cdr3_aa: CASSTPTSGTTTQYF

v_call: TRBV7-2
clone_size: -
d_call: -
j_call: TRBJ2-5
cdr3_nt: TGTGCCAGCAGCTTCCCGGACCGCCAAAAGACCCAGTACTTC
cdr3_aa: CASSFPDRQKTQYF

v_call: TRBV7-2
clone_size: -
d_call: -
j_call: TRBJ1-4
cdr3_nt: TGTGCCAGCAGCACAAGACCCCCCGGAGCTAATGAAAAACTGTTTTTT
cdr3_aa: CASSTRPPGANEKLFF

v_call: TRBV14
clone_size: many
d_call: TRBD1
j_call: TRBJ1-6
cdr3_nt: TGTGCCAGCAGCCAAGATCTCTTAAGGGCAGGGGGATCACCCCTCCACTTT
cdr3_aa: CASSQDLLRAGGSPLHF

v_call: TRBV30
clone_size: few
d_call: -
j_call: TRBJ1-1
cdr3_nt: TGTGCCTGGAGTGTTTGGGGACTCAATAACACTGAAGCTTTCTTT
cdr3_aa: CAWSVWGLNNTEAFF

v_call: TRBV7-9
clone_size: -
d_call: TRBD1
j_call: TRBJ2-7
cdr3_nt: TGTGCCAGCAGCCCGGATACAGGGGCCCCCCCCCACGAGCAGTACTTC
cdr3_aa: CASSPDTGAPPHEQYF

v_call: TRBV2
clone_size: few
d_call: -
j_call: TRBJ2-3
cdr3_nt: TGTGCCAGCAGGAGAGACAGCACAGATACGCAGTATTTT
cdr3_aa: CASRRDSTDTQYF

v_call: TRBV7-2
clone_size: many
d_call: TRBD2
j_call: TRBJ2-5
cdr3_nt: TGTGCCAGCAGCCCCGGGACTAGCGGGGGCCTGCTACAAGAGACCCAGTACTTC
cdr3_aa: CASSPGTSGGLLQETQYF

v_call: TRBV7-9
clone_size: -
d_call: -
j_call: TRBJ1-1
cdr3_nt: TGTGCCAGCAGCTTCGGCGGGAGGAGTAGCACTGAAGCTTTCTTT
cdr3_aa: CASSFGGRSSTEAFF

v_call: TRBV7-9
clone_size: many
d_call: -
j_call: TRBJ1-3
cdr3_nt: TGTGCCAGCAGCTTCCGGACTGGGCCTGGAAACACCATATATTTT
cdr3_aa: CASSFRTGPGNTIYF

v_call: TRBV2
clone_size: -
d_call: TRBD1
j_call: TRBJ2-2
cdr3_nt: TGTGCCAGCAGCCTACAGGGGGCACCCGGGGAGCTGTTTTTT
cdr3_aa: CASSLQGAPGELFF

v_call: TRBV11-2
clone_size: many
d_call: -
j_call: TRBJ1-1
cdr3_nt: TGTGCCAGCAGCTTCATGTTTTTGGGGTTGGACACTGAAGCTTTCTTT
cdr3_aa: CASSFMFLGLDTEAFF

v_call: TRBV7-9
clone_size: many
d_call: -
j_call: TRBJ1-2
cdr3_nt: TGTGCCAGCAGCTTTATAGGAATTAACTATGGCTACACCTTC
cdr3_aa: CASSFIGINYGYTF

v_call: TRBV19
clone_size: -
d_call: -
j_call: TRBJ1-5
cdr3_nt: TGTGCCAGTAGTACCCTAGCGGGGTGGAATTTGGCCCAGCATTTT
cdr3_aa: CASSTLAGWNLAQHF

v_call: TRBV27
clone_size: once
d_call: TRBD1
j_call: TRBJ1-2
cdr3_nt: TGTGCCAGCAGTTTATCGACCGGACAGGGGTTAAGCCATGGCTACACCTTC
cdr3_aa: CASSLSTGQGLSHGYTF

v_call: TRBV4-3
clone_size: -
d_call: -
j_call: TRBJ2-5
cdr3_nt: TGCGCCAGCAGCCAAGATTACCAGGGGATAGGGGAGACCCAGTACTTC
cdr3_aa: CASSQDYQGIGETQYF

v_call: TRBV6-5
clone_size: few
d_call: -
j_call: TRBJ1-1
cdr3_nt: TGTGCCAGCAGCCCACATAACAGGAAGAACACTGAAGCTTTCTTT
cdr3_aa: CASSPHNRKNTEAFF

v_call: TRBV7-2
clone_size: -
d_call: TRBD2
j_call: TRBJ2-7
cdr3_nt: TGTGCCAGCAGCCACGGACTAGCGGGAGGGGAGCAGTACTTC
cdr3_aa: CASSHGLAGGEQYF

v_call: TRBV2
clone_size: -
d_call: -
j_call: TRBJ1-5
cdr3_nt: TGTGCCAGCGTTGCCGGGGCCGGTCCCAATCAGCCCCAGCATTTT
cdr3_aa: CASVAGAGPNQPQHF

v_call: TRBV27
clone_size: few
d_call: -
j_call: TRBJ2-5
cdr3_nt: TGTGCCAGCAGTCACAGGGGAGGCATGGAGACCCAGTACTTC
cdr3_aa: CASSHRGGMETQYF

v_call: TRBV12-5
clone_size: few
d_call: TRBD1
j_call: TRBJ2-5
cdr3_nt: TGTGCTAGTGCCAGGACAGGACTCGAGACCCAGTACTTC
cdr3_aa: CASARTGLETQYF

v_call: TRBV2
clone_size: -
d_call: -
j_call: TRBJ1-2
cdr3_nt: TGTGCCAGCAATCGTGGGGGATTATTTTTCGACCTCAACTATGGCTACACCTTC
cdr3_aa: CASNRGGLFFDLNYGYTF

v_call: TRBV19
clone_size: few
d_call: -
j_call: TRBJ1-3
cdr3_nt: TGTGCCAGTAGTATCCCAACGCGCGCTGGAAACACCATATATTTT
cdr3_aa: CASSIPTRAGNTIYF

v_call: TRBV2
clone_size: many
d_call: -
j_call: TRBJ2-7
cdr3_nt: TGTGCCAGCGCTGGCCAGACCTACGAGCAGTACTTC
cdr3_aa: CASAGQTYEQYF

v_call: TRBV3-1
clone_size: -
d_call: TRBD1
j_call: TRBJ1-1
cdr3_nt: TGTGCCAGCAGCCACACCGGGACAGGGGGCCGGGGCACTGAAGCTTTCTTT
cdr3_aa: CASSHTGTGGRGTEAFF

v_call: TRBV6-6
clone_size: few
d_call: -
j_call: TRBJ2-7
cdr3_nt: TGTGCCAGCAGTCTGGGGCAGCCCTCCTACGAGCAGTACTTC
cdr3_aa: CASSLGQPSYEQYF

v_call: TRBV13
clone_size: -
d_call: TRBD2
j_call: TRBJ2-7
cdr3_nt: TGTGCCAGCAGCCAAAGCGGGAACGGATCCTACGAGCAGTACTTC
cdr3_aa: CASSQSGNGSYEQYF

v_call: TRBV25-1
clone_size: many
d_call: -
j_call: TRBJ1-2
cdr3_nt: TGTGCCAGCAGTGATCTAGACGATGGCTACACCTTC
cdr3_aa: CASSDLDDGYTF

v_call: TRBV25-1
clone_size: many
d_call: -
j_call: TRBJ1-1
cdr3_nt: TGTGCCAGCAAACCCCTCGGGGAGGGGCTGAACACTGAAGCTTTCTTT
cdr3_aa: CASKPLGEGLNTEAFF